A selection of T cell receptor beta chains follows, all from one sample in a study of cytomegalovirus exposure and HLA in healthy donors. Clones were sequenced by immunoSEQ multiplex PCR, and TCRdb holds only the in-frame ones, with some missing. The table includes 300,000 or so clones, roughly 87% detected once. What was sequenced was PBMCs. All receptors derive from a man younger than 40 in good health and CMV-seronegative. The CDR3 runs from the conserved cysteine through the conserved F or W.

V: TRBV29-1
J: TRBJ2-7
CDR3: CGTSYEQYF

V: TRBV6-5
J: TRBJ1-1
CDR3: CASSPRGTYTEAFF

V: TRBV23-1
J: TRBJ1-5
CDR3: CASSQSLDRESLDSNQPQHF

V: TRBV25-1
J: TRBJ1-1
CDR3: CASRGGALGTEAFF

V: TRBV5-1
J: TRBJ1-3
CDR3: CASSGDSGNTIYF

V: TRBV5-1
J: TRBJ1-1
CDR3: CASSVGSAGVFEAFF

V: TRBV4-1
J: TRBJ2-5
CDR3: CASSQDGDREETQYF

V: TRBV19
J: TRBJ2-7
CDR3: CASSMDRRDEQYF

V: TRBV7-9
J: TRBJ1-5
CDR3: CASSSRDRNQPQHF

V: TRBV7-9
J: TRBJ1-2
CDR3: CASSPPPPTWLGYTF

V: TRBV6-1
J: TRBJ1-2
CDR3: CASSGWDRGLSGNYGYTF

V: TRBV6-6
J: TRBJ1-4
CDR3: CASSALSATNEKLFF

V: TRBV6-1
J: TRBJ2-7
CDR3: CASSERGARVPYEQYF

V: TRBV7-2
J: TRBJ2-5
CDR3: CASSKDRGGQGAETQYF

V: TRBV27
J: TRBJ2-5
CDR3: CASSPQRTSGGKETQYF

V: TRBV9
J: TRBJ2-5
CDR3: CASSVATEDRGRETQYF

V: TRBV9
J: TRBJ1-2
CDR3: CASSSGVGDGYTF

V: TRBV18
J: TRBJ1-5
CDR3: CASSLGHTPGGNQPQHF

V: TRBV2
J: TRBJ2-1
CDR3: CASRQGSQQNNEQFF

V: TRBV9
J: TRBJ1-2
CDR3: CASSPILYGYTF

V: TRBV6-1
J: TRBJ2-2
CDR3: CASSEGSRVGTGELFF

V: TRBV5-1
J: TRBJ1-6
CDR3: CASPPIAGGKIRYNSPLHF

V: TRBV7-9
J: TRBJ2-7
CDR3: CASSLAAGPPSYEQYF

V: TRBV5-8
J: TRBJ1-5
CDR3: CASSPGRVSNQPQHF

V: TRBV25-1
J: TRBJ1-1
CDR3: CASSELMLMNTEAFF

V: TRBV10-3
J: TRBJ2-2
CDR3: CAIRGQGHTGELFF

V: TRBV7-8
J: TRBJ2-3
CDR3: CASSLGRDTQYF

V: TRBV5-4
J: TRBJ1-2
CDR3: CASSSSLRGLGTF